Presented here are 5 T cell receptor beta chains from one specimen sequenced in a study of blood T cell repertoires in COVID-19. Method: immunoSEQ multiplex PCR; TCRdb's copy keeps in-frame clones and lacks some. Of about 480,000 clones in the sample, roughly 88% were seen once. What was sequenced was PBMCs or T cells enriched from blood (not recorded which). These receptors all come from a woman in her 40s who had recovered from COVID-19.

The chain has TRBV6-5 and TRBJ1-3; D is perhaps TRBD1 (6 bases). Per germline, CDR1 MNHEY and CDR2 SVGAGI. The CDR3 sequence is 12 residues long. Between the trimmed V and J ends, which lost 7 bases and 4 bases, there was a span of 8 bases. CDR3 nucleotides: TGTGCCAGCAACACAGGGGGAAACACCATATATTTT. Translation gives CASNTGGNTIYF.

This clone was seen just once. The V and J genes are TRBV4-3 and TRBJ2-7, with D possibly matching TRBD2 (5 bases). V was clipped by 1 base and J by 7 bases, with 11 bases between them. Germline values: CDR1 LGHNA, CDR2 YSLEER. The CDR3 sequence is 13 residues long. As DNA, the CDR3 is TGCGCCAGCAGCCAAGGCAGGACTTTGGAGCAGTACTTC. Translation: CASSQGRTLEQYF.

CDR3 sequence reads: CASSRGELASGNTIYF. For the CDR3, the DNA is TGTGCCAGCAGCCGGGGGGAATTAGCTTCTGGAAACACCATATATTTT. The genes are TRBV4-2 and TRBJ1-3; perhaps TRBD1 as D (5 bases). Germline CDR1 LGHNA, CDR2 YNFKEQ. Deletions cut 4 bases from V and 1 base from J, with 14 bases between. The CDR3 has 16 residues.

DNA of the CDR3: TGTGCCAGCAGCTTAGCGACAGCTAACACCGGGGAGCTGTTTTTT. Its protein is CASSLATANTGELFF. J is TRBJ2-2 and V is TRBV11-3, with a tentative D call TRBD1 (5 bases). CDR3 length: 15 residues. V was clipped by 1 base and J by 2 bases, with 8 bases between them. Germline loops: CDR1 SGHNT, CDR2 YENEEA.

The rearrangement uses TRBV7-9 and TRBJ1-4; a possible D gene is TRBD1 (6 bases). The V end lost 5 bases, the J end lost 8 bases, and 21 bases lay between the germline ends. The CDR3 covers 16 residues. Germline CDR1 and CDR2: SEHNR and FQNEAQ (reference sequence). CDR3 sequence (DNA): TGTGCCAGCAGCCAACCCGAACAGGGAAGACGGGAAAAACTGTTTTTT. It translates to CASSQPEQGRREKLFF.